This is a list of T cell receptor beta chains from one sample in a study of T cells after yellow fever vaccination. Via MiXCR, TCRdb re-called the 5' RACE reads, giving one row per CDR3 protein. The sample has 120,000 or so distinct CDR3 sequences, 15% seen once. Material: CD8+ T cells sorted from PBMCs, obtained 5 days after the yellow fever booster vaccination. The receptors originated from a man aged 18 to 30 who received the YFV17D yellow fever vaccine. CDR3s include the opening cysteine and the closing phenylalanine or tryptophan. A D gene is named only where the DNA matches it firmly. Not all rows give a size; the values are once, few, many and, for expanded clones, a class.

CAVKGGGFYEQYF | TGTGCGGTAAAGGGAGGGGGCTTCTACGAGCAGTACTTC | TRBV11-2 | few | NA | TRBJ2-7
CAIKGDSSYEQYF | TGTGCCATCAAAGGGGACAGCTCCTACGAGCAGTACTTC | TRBV10-3 | NA | TRBD1 | TRBJ2-7
CASSLEASGYEQYF | TGTGCCAGCAGCTTGGAGGCTAGCGGCTACGAGCAGTACTTC | TRBV5-5 | few | TRBD2 | TRBJ2-7
CASSDRDREADTQYF | TGTGCCAGCAGCGACCGGGACAGGGAGGCAGATACGCAGTATTTT | TRBV6-6 | few | TRBD1 | TRBJ2-3
CSVVSPQGGYGYTF | TGCAGCGTTGTTTCGCCACAGGGCGGATATGGCTACACCTTC | TRBV29-1 | NA | NA | TRBJ1-2
CASSLTDRGRGEEKLFF | TGTGCCAGCAGCTTGACGGACAGGGGGCGCGGTGAGGAAAAACTGTTTTTT | TRBV5-6 | few | TRBD1 | TRBJ1-4
CASSSGGGGSTDTQYF | TGTGCCAGCAGCTCCGGGGGCGGGGGAAGCACAGATACGCAGTATTTT | TRBV7-3 | few | NA | TRBJ2-3
CASSPGGYPNEQFF | TGTGCCAGCAGCCCGGGCGGCTACCCCAATGAGCAGTTCTTC | TRBV5-5 | NA | NA | TRBJ2-1
CASSERGRGYPRGTQYF | TGTGCCAGCAGCGAAAGAGGACGGGGCTACCCCCGGGGGACCCAGTACTTC | TRBV27 | many | NA | TRBJ2-5
CASSHRQGQADTQYF | TGCGCCAGCAGCCATAGACAGGGGCAGGCAGATACGCAGTATTTT | TRBV4-3 | many | TRBD1 | TRBJ2-3